This T cell receptor (beta chain) was observed in a study of CD8 T cells in ankylosing spondylitis. Study-wide points: Roughly 8 highly homologous variants made up a TCR beta motif, and this motif appeared characteristic of ankylosing spondylitis blood. The study looked at matched synovial fluid samples from ankylosing spondylitis patients. Disease-linked clones were reported to be significantly enriched there. Reactive arthritis synovial fluid and blood previously showed some of these motif variants.

TCRdb re-called the 5' RACE reads with MiXCR, one entry per CDR3 protein. This table has a few hundred thousand distinct CDR3 sequences, over 9.5% appearing once. This clonotype occurred many times. Its antigen remains unidentified. This CDR3 is 16 amino acids long. Unmatched junction bases numbered 9, after V lost 5 bases and J lost 4 bases. CDR1 and CDR2 from the germline V gene are SGHAT and FQNNGV. This chain joins TRBV11-2 and TRBJ2-1, with 9 bases fitting TRBD2. The sample was blood, either unsorted or a sorted T cell fraction (not recorded which). The receptor's source is a male donor with ankylosing spondylitis. The CDR3 is CASSPRGSGRYNEQFF. In DNA, the CDR3 is TGTGCCAGCAGCCCAAGGGGTAGCGGGAGATACAATGAGCAGTTCTTC.